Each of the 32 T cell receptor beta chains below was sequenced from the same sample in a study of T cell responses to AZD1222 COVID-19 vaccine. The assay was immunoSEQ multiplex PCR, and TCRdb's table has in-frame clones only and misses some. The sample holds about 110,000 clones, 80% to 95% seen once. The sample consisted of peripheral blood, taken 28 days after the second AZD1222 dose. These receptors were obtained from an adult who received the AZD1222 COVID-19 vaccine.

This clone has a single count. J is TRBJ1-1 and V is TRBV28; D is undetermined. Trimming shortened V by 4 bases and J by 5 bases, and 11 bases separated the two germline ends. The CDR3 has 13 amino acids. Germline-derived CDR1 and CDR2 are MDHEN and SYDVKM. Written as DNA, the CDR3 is TGTGCCAGCAGTTCGGGCAGGCCGACTGAAGCTTTCTTT. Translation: CASSSGRPTEAFF.

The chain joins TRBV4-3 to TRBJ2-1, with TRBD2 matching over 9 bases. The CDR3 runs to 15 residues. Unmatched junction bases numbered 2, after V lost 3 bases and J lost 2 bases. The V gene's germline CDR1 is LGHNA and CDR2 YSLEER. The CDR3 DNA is TGCGCCAGCAGCCAGGGACTAGCAGCCTACAATGAGCAGTTCTTC. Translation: CASSQGLAAYNEQFF.

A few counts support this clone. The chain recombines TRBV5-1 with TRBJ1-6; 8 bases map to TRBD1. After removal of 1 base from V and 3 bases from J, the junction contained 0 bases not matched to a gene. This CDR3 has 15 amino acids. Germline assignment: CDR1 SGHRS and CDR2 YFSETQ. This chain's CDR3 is CASSLTGGYNSPLHF. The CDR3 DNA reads TGCGCCAGCAGCTTGACAGGGGGCTATAATTCACCCCTCCACTTT.

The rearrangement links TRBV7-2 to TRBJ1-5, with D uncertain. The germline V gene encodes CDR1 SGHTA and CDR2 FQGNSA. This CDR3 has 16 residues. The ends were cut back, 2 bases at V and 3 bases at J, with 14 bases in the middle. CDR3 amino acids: CASSLTTPGLNQPQHF. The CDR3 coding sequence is TGTGCCAGCAGCTTAACGACCCCCGGGCTCAATCAGCCCCAGCATTTT.

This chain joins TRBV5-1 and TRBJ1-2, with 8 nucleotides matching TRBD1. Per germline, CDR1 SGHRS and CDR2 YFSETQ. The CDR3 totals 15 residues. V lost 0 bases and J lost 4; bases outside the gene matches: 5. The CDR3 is CASSLEDRVSYGYTF. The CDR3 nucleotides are TGCGCCAGCAGCTTGGAGGACAGGGTCTCCTATGGCTACACCTTC.

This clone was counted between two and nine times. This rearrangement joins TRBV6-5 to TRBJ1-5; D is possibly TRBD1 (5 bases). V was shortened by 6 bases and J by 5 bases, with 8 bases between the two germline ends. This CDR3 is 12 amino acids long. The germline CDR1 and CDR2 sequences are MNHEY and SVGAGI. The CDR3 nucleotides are TGTGCCAGCAGCAGACAGTATCAGCCCCAGCATTTT. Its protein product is CASSRQYQPQHF.

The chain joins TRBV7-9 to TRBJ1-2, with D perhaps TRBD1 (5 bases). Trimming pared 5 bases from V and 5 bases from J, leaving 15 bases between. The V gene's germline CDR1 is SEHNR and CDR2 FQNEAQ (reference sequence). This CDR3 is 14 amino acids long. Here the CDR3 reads CASSASGSGYGYTF. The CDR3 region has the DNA TGTGCCAGCAGCGCGTCGGGGTCAGGGTATGGCTACACCTTC.

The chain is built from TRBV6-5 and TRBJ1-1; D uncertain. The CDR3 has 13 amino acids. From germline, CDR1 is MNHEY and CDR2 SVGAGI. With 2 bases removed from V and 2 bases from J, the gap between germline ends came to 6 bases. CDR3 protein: CASSYPGNTEAFF. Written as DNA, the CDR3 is TGTGCCAGCAGTTACCCGGGCAACACTGAAGCTTTCTTT.

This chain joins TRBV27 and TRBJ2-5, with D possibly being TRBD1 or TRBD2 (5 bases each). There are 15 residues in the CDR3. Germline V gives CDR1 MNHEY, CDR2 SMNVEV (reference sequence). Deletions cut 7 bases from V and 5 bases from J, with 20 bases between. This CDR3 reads CASTPSGTWGETQYF. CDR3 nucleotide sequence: TGTGCCAGCACCCCCTCCGGGACCTGGGGGGAGACCCAGTACTTC.

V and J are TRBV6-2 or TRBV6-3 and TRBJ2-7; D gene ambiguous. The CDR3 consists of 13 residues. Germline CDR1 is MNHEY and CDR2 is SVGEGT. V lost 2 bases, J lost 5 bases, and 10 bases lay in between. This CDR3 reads CASSYTRINEQYF. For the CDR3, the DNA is TGTGCCAGCAGTTACACTCGGATCAACGAGCAGTACTTC.

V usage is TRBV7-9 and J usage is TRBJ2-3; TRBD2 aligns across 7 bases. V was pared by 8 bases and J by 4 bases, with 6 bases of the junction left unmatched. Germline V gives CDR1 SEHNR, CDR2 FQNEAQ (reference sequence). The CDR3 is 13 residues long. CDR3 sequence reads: CASEGGGPDTQYF. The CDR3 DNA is TGTGCCAGCGAGGGCGGGGGTCCAGATACGCAGTATTTT.

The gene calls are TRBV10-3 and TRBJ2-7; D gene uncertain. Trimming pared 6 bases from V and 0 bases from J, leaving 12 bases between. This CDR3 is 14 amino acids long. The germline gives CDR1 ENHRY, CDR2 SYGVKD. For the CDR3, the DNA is TGTGCCATCAGCCCCGCGGATGGCTCCTACGAGCAGTACTTC. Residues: CAISPADGSYEQYF.

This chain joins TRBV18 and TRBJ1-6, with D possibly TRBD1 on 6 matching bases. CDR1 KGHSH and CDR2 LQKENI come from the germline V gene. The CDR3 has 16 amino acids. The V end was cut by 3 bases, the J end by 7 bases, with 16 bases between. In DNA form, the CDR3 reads TGTGCCAGCTCACCCCTAACACAGGGTCGGAATTCACCCCTCCACTTT. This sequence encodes CASSPLTQGRNSPLHF.

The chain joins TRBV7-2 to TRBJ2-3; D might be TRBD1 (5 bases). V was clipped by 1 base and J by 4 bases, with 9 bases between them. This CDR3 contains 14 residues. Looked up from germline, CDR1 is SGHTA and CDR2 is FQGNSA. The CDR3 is CASSLGSGPDTQYF. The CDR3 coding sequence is TGTGCCAGCAGCTTAGGGTCAGGGCCAGATACGCAGTATTTT.

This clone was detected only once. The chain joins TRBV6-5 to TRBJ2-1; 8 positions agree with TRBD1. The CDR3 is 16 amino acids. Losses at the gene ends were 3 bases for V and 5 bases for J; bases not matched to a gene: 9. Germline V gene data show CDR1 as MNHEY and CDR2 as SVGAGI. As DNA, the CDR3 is TGTGCCAGCAGTTATTTTACGACAGGGGATAACAATGAGCAGTTCTTC. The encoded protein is CASSYFTTGDNNEQFF.

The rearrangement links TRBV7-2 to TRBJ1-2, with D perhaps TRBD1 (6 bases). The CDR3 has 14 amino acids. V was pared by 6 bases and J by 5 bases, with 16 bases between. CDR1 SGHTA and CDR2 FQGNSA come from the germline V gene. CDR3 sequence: CASRTQGARYGYTF. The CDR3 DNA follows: TGTGCCAGCAGAACACAGGGTGCTCGATATGGCTACACCTTC.

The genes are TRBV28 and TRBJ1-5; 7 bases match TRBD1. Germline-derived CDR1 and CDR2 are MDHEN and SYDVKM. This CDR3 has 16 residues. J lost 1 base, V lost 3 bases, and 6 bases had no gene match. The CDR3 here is CASSFPGGVSNQPQHF. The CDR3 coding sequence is TGTGCCAGCAGTTTCCCAGGGGGGGTGAGCAATCAGCCCCAGCATTTT. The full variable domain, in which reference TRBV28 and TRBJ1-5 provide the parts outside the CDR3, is DVKVTQSSRYLVKRTGEKVFLECVQDMDHENMFWYRQDPGLGLRLIYFSYDVKMKEKGDIPEGYSVSREKKERFSLILESASTNQTSMYLCASSFPGGVSNQPQHFGDGTRLSIL.

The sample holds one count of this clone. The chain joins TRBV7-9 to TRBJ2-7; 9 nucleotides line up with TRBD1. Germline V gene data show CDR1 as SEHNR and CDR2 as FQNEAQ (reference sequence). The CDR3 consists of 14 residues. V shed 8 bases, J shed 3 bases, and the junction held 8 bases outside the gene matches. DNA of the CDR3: TGTGCCAGCTGGTGGGGACAGGGATTCTACGAGCAGTACTTC. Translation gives CASWWGQGFYEQYF.

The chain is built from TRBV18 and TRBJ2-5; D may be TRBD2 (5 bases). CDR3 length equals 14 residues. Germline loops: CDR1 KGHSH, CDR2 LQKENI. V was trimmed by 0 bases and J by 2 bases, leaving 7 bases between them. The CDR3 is CASSPPGRQETQYF. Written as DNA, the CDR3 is TGTGCCAGCTCACCACCGGGGAGACAAGAGACCCAGTACTTC.

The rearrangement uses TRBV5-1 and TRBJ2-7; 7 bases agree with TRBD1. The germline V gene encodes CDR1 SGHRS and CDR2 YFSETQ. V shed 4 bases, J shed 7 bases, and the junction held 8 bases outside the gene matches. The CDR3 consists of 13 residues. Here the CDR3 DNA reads TGCGCCAGCAGCCTACTTTGGGACAGAGAGCAGTACTTC. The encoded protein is CASSLLWDREQYF.

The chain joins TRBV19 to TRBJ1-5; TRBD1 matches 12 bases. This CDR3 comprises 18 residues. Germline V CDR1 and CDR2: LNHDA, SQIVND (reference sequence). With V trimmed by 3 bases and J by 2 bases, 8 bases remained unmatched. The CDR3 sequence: CASSISGTGGAGNQPQHF. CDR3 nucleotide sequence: TGTGCCAGTAGTATCTCCGGGACAGGGGGCGCGGGCAATCAGCCCCAGCATTTT.

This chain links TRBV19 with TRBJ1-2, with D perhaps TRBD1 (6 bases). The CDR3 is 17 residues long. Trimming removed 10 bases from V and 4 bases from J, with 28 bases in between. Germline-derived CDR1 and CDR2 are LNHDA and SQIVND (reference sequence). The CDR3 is CATYREKMGRGPYGYTF. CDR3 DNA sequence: TGTGCCACATACAGGGAAAAAATGGGTCGAGGGCCCTATGGCTACACCTTC. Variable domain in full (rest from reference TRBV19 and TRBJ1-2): DGGITQSPKYLFRKEGQNVTLSCEQNLNHDAMYWYRQDPGQGLRLIYYSQIVNDFQKGDIAEGYSVSREKKESFPLTVTSAQKNPTAFYLCATYREKMGRGPYGYTFGSGTRLTVV.

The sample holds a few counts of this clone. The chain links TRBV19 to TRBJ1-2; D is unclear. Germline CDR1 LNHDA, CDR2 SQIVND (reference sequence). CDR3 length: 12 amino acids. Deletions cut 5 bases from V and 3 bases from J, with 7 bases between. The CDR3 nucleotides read TGTGCCAGTAGTGAGGGAGACTATGGCTACACCTTC. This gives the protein CASSEGDYGYTF.

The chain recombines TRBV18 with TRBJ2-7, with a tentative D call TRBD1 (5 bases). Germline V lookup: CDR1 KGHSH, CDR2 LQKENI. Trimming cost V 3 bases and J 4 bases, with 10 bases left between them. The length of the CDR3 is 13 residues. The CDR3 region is CASSPDSLYEQYF. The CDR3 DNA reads TGTGCCAGCTCACCCGACAGCTTATACGAGCAGTACTTC. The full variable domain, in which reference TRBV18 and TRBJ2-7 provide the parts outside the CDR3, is NAGVMQNPRHLVRRRGQEARLRCSPMKGHSHVYWYRQLPEEGLKFMVYLQKENIIDESGMPKERFSAEFPKEGPSILRIQQVVRGDSAAYFCASSPDSLYEQYFGPGTRLTVT.

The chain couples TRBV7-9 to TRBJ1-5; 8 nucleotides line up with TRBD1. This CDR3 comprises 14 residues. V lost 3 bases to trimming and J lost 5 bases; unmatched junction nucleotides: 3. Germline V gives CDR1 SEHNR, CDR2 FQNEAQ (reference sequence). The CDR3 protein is CASSLGQADQPQHF. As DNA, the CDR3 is TGTGCCAGCAGCTTGGGACAGGCTGATCAGCCCCAGCATTTT.

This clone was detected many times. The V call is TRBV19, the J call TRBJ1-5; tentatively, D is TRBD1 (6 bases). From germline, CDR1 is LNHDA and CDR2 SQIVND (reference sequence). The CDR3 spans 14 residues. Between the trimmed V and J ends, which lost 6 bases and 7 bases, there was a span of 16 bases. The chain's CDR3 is CASSPGAQGQPQHF. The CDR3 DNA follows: TGTGCCAGTAGCCCGGGGGCGCAAGGGCAGCCCCAGCATTTT.

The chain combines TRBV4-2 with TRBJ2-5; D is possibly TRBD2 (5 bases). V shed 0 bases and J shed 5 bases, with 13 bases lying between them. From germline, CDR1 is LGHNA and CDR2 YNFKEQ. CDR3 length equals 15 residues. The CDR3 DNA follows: TGTGCCAGCAGCCAAGATGCTAGCTGGGAGGAGACCCAGTACTTC. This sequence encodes CASSQDASWEETQYF.

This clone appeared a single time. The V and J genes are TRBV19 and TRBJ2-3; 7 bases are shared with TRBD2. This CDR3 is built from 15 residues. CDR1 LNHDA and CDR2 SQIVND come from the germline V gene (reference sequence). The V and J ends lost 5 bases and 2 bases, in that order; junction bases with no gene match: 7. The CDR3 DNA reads TGTGCCAGTAGTTCCCCCGGGACTAACACAGATACGCAGTATTTT. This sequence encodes CASSSPGTNTDTQYF.

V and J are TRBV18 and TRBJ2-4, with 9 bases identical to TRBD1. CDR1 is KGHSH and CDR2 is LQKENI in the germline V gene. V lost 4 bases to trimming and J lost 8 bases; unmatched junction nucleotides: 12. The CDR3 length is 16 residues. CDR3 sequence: CASSQRTGVDLDIQYF. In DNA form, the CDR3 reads TGTGCCAGCTCACAACGGACAGGGGTGGATTTGGACATTCAGTACTTC.

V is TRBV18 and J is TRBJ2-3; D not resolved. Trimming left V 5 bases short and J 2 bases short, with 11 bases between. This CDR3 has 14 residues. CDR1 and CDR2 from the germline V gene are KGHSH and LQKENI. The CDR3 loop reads CASSSGFDTDTQYF. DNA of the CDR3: TGTGCCAGCTCATCGGGCTTTGACACAGATACGCAGTATTTT.

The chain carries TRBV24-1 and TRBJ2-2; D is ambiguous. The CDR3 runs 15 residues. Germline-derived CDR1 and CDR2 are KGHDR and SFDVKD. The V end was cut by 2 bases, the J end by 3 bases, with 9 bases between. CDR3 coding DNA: TGTGCCACCAGTGATTACGGACGCGACACCGGGGAGCTGTTTTTT. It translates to CATSDYGRDTGELFF.

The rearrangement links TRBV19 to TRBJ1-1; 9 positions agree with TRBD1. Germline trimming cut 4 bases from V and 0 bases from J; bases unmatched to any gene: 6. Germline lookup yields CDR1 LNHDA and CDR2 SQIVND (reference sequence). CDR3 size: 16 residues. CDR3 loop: CASSNRRQGVNTEAFF. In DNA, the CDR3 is TGTGCCAGTAGTAATCGACGACAGGGGGTGAACACTGAAGCTTTCTTT.